This T cell receptor (beta chain) was identified in a study of identical twins. J lost 6 bases, V lost 5 bases, and 2 bases had no gene match. In germline, CDR1 is LNHNV, CDR2 YYDKDF (reference sequence). The CDR3 loop spans 14 amino acids. TCRdb re-called the 5' RACE reads with MiXCR, one entry per CDR3 protein. The profile covers about 920,000 distinct CDR3 sequences, with roughly 12% appearing a single time and around 1.6% taken by the ten largest. The same sample was also used in a study of yellow fever vaccine responses in identical twins.

This chain joins TRBV15 and TRBJ1-6; the match to TRBD1 covers 9 bases. The specimen sequenced was PBMCs. This TCR derives from a woman aged 18-29 years in good health. CDR3 loop: CATSAGQGNSPLHF. The CDR3 DNA is TGTGCCACCAGCGCGGGACAGGGTAATTCACCCCTCCACTTT.